The rows below give T cell receptor beta chains drawn from one sample of a study of early T cells in non-severe SARS-CoV-2 infection. TCRdb re-analysed the 5' RACE reads in MiXCR, keeping a single row per CDR3 protein. In the table there are roughly 25,000 distinct CDR3 sequences, 3.5% to 5% of which are singletons. What was sequenced was whole blood. These receptors originate from an adult who was a healthcare worker with PCR-confirmed SARS-CoV-2 infection or an uninfected control (not recorded which). CDR3s include the opening cysteine and the closing phenylalanine or tryptophan.

V gene,J gene,CDR3 protein
TRBV28,TRBJ2-7,CASSLGYEQYF
TRBV7-9,TRBJ2-7,CASSSLQYTSGRSYEQYF
TRBV18,TRBJ2-3,CASRPGTGSTDTQYF
TRBV27,TRBJ2-7,CASSVGLARGEQYF
TRBV20-1,TRBJ2-3,CSALLAGGADTQYF
TRBV6-5,TRBJ1-1,CASSYSFLGHRAFF
TRBV2,TRBJ2-3,CASSEALWTDTQYF
TRBV5-1,TRBJ2-2,CASSLFGERLAGELFF
TRBV2,TRBJ2-5,CASSGDREETQYF
TRBV18,TRBJ1-3,CASSPPGAVRNTIYF
TRBV9,TRBJ2-1,CASSVRLARSSYNEQFF
TRBV20-1,TRBJ1-6,CSARDQGGSSYNSPLHF
TRBV20-1,TRBJ2-3,CSATLAGGTDTQYF
TRBV5-4,TRBJ1-1,CASSPTGGIENTEAFF
TRBV15,TRBJ2-3,CATSRDGGSTDTQYF
TRBV5-1,TRBJ2-1,CASSLGAAQNEQFF
TRBV7-9,TRBJ1-5,CASSPKGGPNQPQHF
TRBV6-1,TRBJ2-1,CASTILAGVGEQFF
TRBV12-3/TRBV12-4,TRBJ2-7,CASSSLAGGGVDEQYF
TRBV28,TRBJ2-3,CASSLGLAGTDTQYF
TRBV5-1,TRBJ2-1,CASSLALSSMVGTGYNEQFF
TRBV5-1,TRBJ1-2,CASSLAEGQDYGYTF
TRBV4-2,TRBJ2-7,CASSPLAGRDSEQYF
TRBV5-1,TRBJ1-3,CASSLDGGTAGNTIYF
TRBV6-1,TRBJ2-7,CASTVGGFYEQYF
TRBV24-1,TRBJ2-5,CATSGTRTNEETQYF